This T cell receptor (beta chain) was sequenced in a study of blood T cell repertoires in COVID-19. Background on the study: Donors in the United States, Italy and Spain gave samples during acute or convalescent COVID-19. PBMCs, B-cell-depleted T cells, or T cells were the source of the cDNA or gDNA that made up the material.

The CDR3 length is 14 residues. V was pared by 4 bases and J by 7 bases, with 13 bases between. Germline CDR1 MGHRA, CDR2 YSYEKL. In the original analysis: Reference gene primers were amplified, and this amplification served to estimate nucleated cell counts. The assay was immunoSEQ multiplex PCR, and TCRdb's table has in-frame clones only and misses some. Clone size and the V and J calls come from that table; the DNA yielded D and trimming. The data contain 150,000 or so clones, more than 75% of them seen just once; the ten biggest clones take up roughly 2%. The receptor comes from a man between 18 and 35 years old with acute or convalescent COVID-19. Material: peripheral blood. V is TRBV4-1 and J is TRBJ1-4; possibly TRBD1 for D (6 bases). The CDR3 here is CASSPSDSGEKLFF. The CDR3 DNA sequence: TGCGCCAGCAGCCCTTCGGACAGTGGTGAAAAACTGTTTTTT.